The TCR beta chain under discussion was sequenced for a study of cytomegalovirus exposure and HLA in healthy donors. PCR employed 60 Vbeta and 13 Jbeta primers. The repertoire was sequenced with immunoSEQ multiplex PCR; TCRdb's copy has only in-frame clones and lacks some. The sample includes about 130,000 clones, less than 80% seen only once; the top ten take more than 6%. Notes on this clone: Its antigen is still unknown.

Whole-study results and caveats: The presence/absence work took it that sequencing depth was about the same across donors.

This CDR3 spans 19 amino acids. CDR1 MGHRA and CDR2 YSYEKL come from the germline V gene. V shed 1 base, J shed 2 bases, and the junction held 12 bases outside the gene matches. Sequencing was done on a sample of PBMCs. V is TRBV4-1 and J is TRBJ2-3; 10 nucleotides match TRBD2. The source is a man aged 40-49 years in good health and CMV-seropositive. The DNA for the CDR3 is TGCGCCAGCAGCCAAGCCGGGACTAGCGACAACTGGTACACAGATACGCAGTATTTT. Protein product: CASSQAGTSDNWYTDTQYF.